This TCR beta chain was observed in a study of cytomegalovirus exposure and HLA in healthy donors. The CDR3 sequence is 17 residues long. Germline CDR1 is WNHNN and CDR2 is SYGVQD (reference sequence). V lost 2 bases to trimming and J lost 2 bases; unmatched junction nucleotides: 10. Assay: immunoSEQ multiplex PCR; the TCRdb copy retains only in-frame clones and omits some. The sample shows approximately 260,000 clones, approximately 86% of them seen only once. The clonotype was recovered from a woman in her 30s in good health and CMV-seropositive. Specimen: PBMCs. The chain has TRBV10-1 and TRBJ2-3, with TRBD1 matching over 7 bases. As DNA, the CDR3 is TGCGCCAGCAGTGAGGGGAGCAGGGGGAGCGACACAGATACGCAGTATTTT. The encoded protein is CASSEGSRGSDTDTQYF.